The 18 T cell receptor beta chains listed next were all sequenced from one sample in a study of T-cell memory formation after mild COVID-19. TCRdb re-called the 5' RACE reads through MiXCR, storing one row per CDR3 protein. The sample comprises 170,000 or so distinct CDR3 sequences, roughly 23% of which are singletons, and under 30% rests with the top ten. Sequencing was carried out using PBMCs or a T cell subset sorted from them (not recorded which). The receptors were sampled from an adult woman who had mild COVID-19 (a few samples of this study predate the infection). Cell type and time point are not known.

The gene calls are TRBV21-1 and TRBJ1-1. TRBV21-1 is a pseudogene. CDR3 size: 15 residues. The CDR3 loop reads CASSTGLEGNTEAFF. CDR3 DNA sequence: TGTGCCAGCAGCACGGGACTGGAAGGGAACACTGAAGCTTTCTTT.

This clonotype has just a few counts. J is TRBJ1-3 and V is TRBV29-1; D is perhaps TRBD1 (5 bases). Between the trimmed V and J ends, which lost 4 bases and 6 bases, there was a span of 13 bases. CDR1 is SQVTM, CDR2 ANQGSEA, per germline. The CDR3 extends over 13 amino acids. DNA for the CDR3: TGCAGCGTTGCCGGGGGGGACGAAAACACCATATATTTT. Amino acid sequence: CSVAGGDENTIYF.

The rearrangement joins TRBV4-3 to TRBJ2-7, with 9 positions matching TRBD1. The CDR3 sequence is 15 residues long. Germline assignment: CDR1 LGHNA and CDR2 YSLEER. J gave up 3 bases and V 3 bases, and 6 bases lay outside the gene matches. CDR3 in DNA: TGCGCCAGCAGCCAGGTATGGACAGGGGACTACGAGCAGTACTTC. It codes for CASSQVWTGDYEQYF.

This clonotype has just a few counts. The chain couples TRBV6-5 to TRBJ1-1; D is possibly TRBD1 (5 bases). The CDR3 is 11 residues long. V was cut by 2 bases and J by 7 bases, with 5 bases left in between. Germline V gene lookup returns CDR1 MNHEY and CDR2 SVGAGI. CDR3 nucleotide sequence: TGTGCCAGCAGTTACGGACATGAAGCTTTCTTT. Translating gives CASSYGHEAFF.

The rearrangement joins TRBV6-4 to TRBJ2-1; the D gene could be TRBD1 or TRBD2 (5 bases each). Trimming removed 5 bases at V and 3 bases at J, with 14 bases between. Germline values: CDR1 MRHNA, CDR2 SNTAGT. This CDR3 has 15 amino acids. The CDR3 DNA reads TGTGCCAGCAGTATGGGGGTTATGAACTACAATGAGCAGTTCTTC. This gives the protein CASSMGVMNYNEQFF.

CDR3 sequence (DNA): TGTGCCAGCAGCTCTAGCGAGGATGAGCAGTTCTTC. Encoded protein: CASSSSEDEQFF. The V gene is TRBV7-8, the J gene TRBJ2-1; TRBD2 is a possible D gene (6 bases). Germline V lookup: CDR1 SGHVS, CDR2 FQNEAQ. This CDR3 has 12 amino acids. V lost 4 bases, J lost 8 bases, and 9 bases lay in between.

The CDR3 coding sequence is TGTGCCAGCAGCTTGGGGAAGGGACAGGGAGCCAAAAACATTCAGTACTTC. This translates into CASSLGKGQGAKNIQYF. The rearrangement uses TRBV5-6 and TRBJ2-4, with 9 bases fitting TRBD1. V shed 0 bases, J shed 0 bases, and the junction held 4 bases outside the gene matches. This CDR3 is built from 17 residues. In germline, CDR1 is SGHDT, CDR2 YYEEEE.

This clonotype has only a few counts. The V and J genes are TRBV6-5 and TRBJ2-6; 9 bases are shared with TRBD2. Germline V lookup: CDR1 MNHEY, CDR2 SVGAGI. Losses at the gene ends were 6 bases for V and 3 bases for J; bases not matched to a gene: 3. The CDR3 loop spans 15 amino acids. The CDR3: CASSQREDGANVLTF. Here the CDR3 DNA reads TGTGCCAGCAGCCAGCGGGAGGATGGGGCCAACGTCCTGACTTTC.

This clonotype was seen more than once but under ten times. V and J are TRBV24-1 and TRBJ2-1; D may be TRBD1 (5 bases). The CDR3 is 12 amino acids. Trimming removed 3 bases from V and 10 bases from J, with 9 bases in between. Germline loops: CDR1 KGHDR, CDR2 SFDVKD. The CDR3 DNA reads TGTGCCACCAGTGATACAGGCGACGAGCAGTTCTTC. Its protein is CATSDTGDEQFF.

This clonotype showed up just a few times. The chain recombines TRBV2 with TRBJ1-1; D is perhaps TRBD1 (5 bases). V lost 9 bases to trimming and J lost 4 bases, with 15 bases between them. CDR1 SNHLY and CDR2 FYNNEI come from the germline V gene. The CDR3 is 13 residues long. CDR3 sequence (DNA): TGTGCCAGTTTAGGTGGGGGTTTCACTGAAGCTTTCTTT. Protein product: CASLGGGFTEAFF.

J is TRBJ1-5 and V is TRBV5-1; D gene ambiguous. Germline V lookup: CDR1 SGHRS, CDR2 YFSETQ. The CDR3 totals 16 residues. The V end was cut by 0 bases, the J end by 3 bases, with 13 bases between. This CDR3 reads CASSLAGDDLNQPQHF. Here the CDR3 DNA reads TGCGCCAGCAGCTTGGCAGGAGATGACCTCAATCAGCCCCAGCATTTT.

This clonotype has only a few counts. This CDR3 is CASSQEKLNTEAFF. The CDR3 DNA follows: TGCGCCAGCAGCCAAGAAAAGTTAAACACTGAAGCTTTCTTT. This chain links TRBV4-3 with TRBJ1-1, with D hard to call. V was clipped by 0 bases and J by 2 bases, with 7 bases between them. This CDR3 spans 14 amino acids. CDR1 and CDR2 from the germline V gene are LGHNA and YSLEER.

V gene TRBV5-4 combines with J gene TRBJ2-7, with D possibly being TRBD1 (6 bases). The CDR3 is 15 amino acids. CDR1 and CDR2 (germline): SGHNT, YYREEE (reference sequence). Deletions cut 3 bases from V and 0 bases from J, with 13 bases between. In DNA, the CDR3 is TGTGCCAGCAGCTCAGGGGACCTCAACTCCTACGAGCAGTACTTC. Encoded protein: CASSSGDLNSYEQYF.

V usage is TRBV7-9 and J usage is TRBJ2-7; 9 bases fit TRBD1. The V gene end was trimmed by 2 bases and the J gene end by 3 bases; junction bases not matched to a gene: 5. CDR3 size: 15 residues. Germline V gives CDR1 SEHNR, CDR2 FQNEAQ (reference sequence). CDR3 amino acids: CASSLPGQGYYEQYF. The CDR3 nucleotides read TGTGCCAGCAGCTTACCGGGACAGGGTTACTACGAGCAGTACTTC.

This chain uses TRBV9 with TRBJ1-1; D is possibly TRBD1 (6 bases). The CDR3 has 15 amino acids. Germline loops: CDR1 SGDLS, CDR2 YYNGEE. V was trimmed by 3 bases and J by 9 bases, leaving 21 bases between them. CDR3 region: CASSGGGEGWGKAFF. The CDR3 DNA is TGTGCCAGCAGCGGAGGGGGTGAAGGTTGGGGAAAAGCTTTCTTT.

J is TRBJ1-2 and V is TRBV6-6, with TRBD1 identical over 7 bases. CDR1 and CDR2 from the germline V gene are MNHNY and SVGAGI (reference sequence). V was pared by 5 bases and J by 4 bases, with 10 bases of the junction left unmatched. CDR3 size: 15 residues. The CDR3 loop reads CASSKDRDSLYGYTF. DNA of the CDR3: TGTGCCAGCAGTAAAGACCGGGACAGCCTCTATGGCTACACCTTC.

This clonotype was recorded a few times. CDR3 sequence reads: CASSPNYGEQFF. The CDR3, as DNA: TGTGCCAGCAGCCCTAACTATGGTGAGCAGTTCTTC. V and J are TRBV7-8 and TRBJ2-1; D ambiguous. This CDR3 is 12 amino acids long. V dropped 5 bases and J dropped 9 bases, with 11 bases sitting between them. Germline assignment: CDR1 SGHVS and CDR2 FQNEAQ.

The gene calls are TRBV29-1 and TRBJ2-1, with TRBD1 identical over 7 bases. Per the germline V gene, CDR1 is SQVTM and CDR2 is ANQGSEA. V lost 5 bases to trimming and J lost 15 bases; unmatched junction nucleotides: 13. CDR3 length equals 12 residues. The CDR3 protein is CSVPGQEQQTFF. CDR3 sequence (DNA): TGCAGCGTTCCCGGACAGGAGCAACAAACGTTCTTC.